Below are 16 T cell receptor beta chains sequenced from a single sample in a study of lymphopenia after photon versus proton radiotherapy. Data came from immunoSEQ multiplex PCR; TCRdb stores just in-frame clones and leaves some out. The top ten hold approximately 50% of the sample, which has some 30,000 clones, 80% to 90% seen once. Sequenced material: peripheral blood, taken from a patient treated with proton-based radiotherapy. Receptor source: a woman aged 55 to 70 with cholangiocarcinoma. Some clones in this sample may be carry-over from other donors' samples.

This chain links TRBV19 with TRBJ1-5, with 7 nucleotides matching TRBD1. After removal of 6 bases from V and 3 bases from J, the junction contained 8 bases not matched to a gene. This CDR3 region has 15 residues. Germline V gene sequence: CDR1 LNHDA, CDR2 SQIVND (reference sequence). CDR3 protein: CASSLDRSFNQPQHF. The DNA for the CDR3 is TGTGCCAGTAGCCTGGACAGGTCCTTCAATCAGCCCCAGCATTTT.

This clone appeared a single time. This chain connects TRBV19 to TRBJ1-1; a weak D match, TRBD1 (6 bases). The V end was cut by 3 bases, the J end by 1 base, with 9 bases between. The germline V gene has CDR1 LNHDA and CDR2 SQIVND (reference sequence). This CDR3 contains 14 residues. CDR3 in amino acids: CASSIKQGNTEAFF. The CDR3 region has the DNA TGTGCCAGTAGTATTAAACAGGGGAACACTGAAGCTTTCTTT.

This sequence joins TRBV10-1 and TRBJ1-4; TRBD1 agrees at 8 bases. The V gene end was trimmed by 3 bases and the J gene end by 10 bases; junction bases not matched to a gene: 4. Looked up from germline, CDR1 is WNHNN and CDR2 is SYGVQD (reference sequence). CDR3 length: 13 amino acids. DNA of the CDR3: TGCGCCAGCAGTGACCCTGGGACAGGAAAACTGTTTTTT. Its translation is CASSDPGTGKLFF.

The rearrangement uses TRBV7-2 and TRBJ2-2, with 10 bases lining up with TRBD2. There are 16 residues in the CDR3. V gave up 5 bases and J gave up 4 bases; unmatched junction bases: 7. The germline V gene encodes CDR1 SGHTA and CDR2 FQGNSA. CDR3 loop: CASSLPASGGTGELFF. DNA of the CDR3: TGTGCCAGCAGCCTCCCGGCTAGCGGGGGCACCGGGGAGCTGTTTTTT.

The CDR3: CASSPSNTGELFF. In nucleotides, the CDR3 is TGTGCCAGCTCACCGAGCAACACCGGGGAGCTGTTTTTT. This rearrangement joins TRBV18 to TRBJ2-2; D is ambiguous. The CDR3 sequence is 13 residues long. Germline CDR1 reads KGHSH; CDR2 reads LQKENI. Trimming removed 3 bases from V and 2 bases from J, with 4 bases in between.

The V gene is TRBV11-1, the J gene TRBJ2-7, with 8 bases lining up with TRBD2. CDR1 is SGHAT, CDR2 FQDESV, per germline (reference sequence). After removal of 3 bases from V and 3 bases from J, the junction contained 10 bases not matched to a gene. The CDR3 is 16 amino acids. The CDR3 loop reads CASSFDPLAGVYEQYF. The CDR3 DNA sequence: TGTGCCAGCAGCTTCGACCCCCTAGCGGGCGTCTACGAGCAGTACTTC.

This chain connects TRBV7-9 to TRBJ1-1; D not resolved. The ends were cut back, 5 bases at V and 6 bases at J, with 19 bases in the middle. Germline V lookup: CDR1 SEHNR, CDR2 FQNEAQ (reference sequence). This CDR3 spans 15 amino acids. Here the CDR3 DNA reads TGTGCCAGCAGCCATGCCCCCCCCGAAGGACCTGAAGCTTTCTTT. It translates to CASSHAPPEGPEAFF.

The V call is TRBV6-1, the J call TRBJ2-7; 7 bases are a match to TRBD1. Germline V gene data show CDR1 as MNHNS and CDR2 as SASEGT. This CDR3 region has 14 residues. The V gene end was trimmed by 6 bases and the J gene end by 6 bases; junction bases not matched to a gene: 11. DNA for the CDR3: TGTGCCAGCAGGAAGGGGGCGGCTTCGGGCGAGCAGTACTTC. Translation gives CASRKGAASGEQYF.

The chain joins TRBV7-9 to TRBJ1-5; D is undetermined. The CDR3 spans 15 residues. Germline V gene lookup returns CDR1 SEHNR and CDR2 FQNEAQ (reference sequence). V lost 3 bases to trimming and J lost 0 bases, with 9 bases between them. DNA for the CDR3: TGTGCCAGCAGCTTGTCCGAATATAGCAATCAGCCCCAGCATTTT. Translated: CASSLSEYSNQPQHF.

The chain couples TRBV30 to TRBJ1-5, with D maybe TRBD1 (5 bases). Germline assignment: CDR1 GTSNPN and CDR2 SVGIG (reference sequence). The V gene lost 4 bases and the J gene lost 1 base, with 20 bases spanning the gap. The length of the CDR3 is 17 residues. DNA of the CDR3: TGTGCCTGGAACGTCGGGTGGCTGGGGGTAAGCAATCAGCCCCAGCATTTT. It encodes CAWNVGWLGVSNQPQHF.

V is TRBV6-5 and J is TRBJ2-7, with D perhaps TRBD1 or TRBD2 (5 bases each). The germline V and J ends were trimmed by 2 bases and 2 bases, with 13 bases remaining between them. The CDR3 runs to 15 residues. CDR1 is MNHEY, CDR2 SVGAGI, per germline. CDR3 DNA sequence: TGTGCCAGCAGTTACGGGGGTGGCAGGGCCTACGAGCAGTACTTC. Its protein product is CASSYGGGRAYEQYF.

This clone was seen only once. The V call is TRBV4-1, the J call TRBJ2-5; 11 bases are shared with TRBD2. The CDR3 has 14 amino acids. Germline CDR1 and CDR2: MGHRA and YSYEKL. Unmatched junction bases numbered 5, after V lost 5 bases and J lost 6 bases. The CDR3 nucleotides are TGCGCCAGCAGCGAGACTAGCGGGGTAAAGACCCAGTACTTC. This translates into CASSETSGVKTQYF.

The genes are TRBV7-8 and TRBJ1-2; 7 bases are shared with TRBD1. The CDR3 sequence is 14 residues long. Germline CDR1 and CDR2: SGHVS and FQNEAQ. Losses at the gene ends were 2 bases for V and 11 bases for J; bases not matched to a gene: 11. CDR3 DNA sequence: TGTGCCAGCAGCTTAACCGGGACAGCCTACGGGTACACCTTC. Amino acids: CASSLTGTAYGYTF.

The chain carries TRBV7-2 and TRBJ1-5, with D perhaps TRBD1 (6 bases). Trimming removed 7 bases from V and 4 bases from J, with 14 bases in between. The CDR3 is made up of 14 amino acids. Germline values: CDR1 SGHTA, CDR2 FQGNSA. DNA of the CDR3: TGTGCCAGCACCTCCGGGACAACAAATCAGCCCCAGCATTTT. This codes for CASTSGTTNQPQHF.

CDR3 DNA sequence: TGTGCCAGCGGCGAGTTTGGGGGCAGCAGAGTATTTAGCAATCAGCCCCAGCATTTT. This gives the protein CASGEFGGSRVFSNQPQHF. The gene calls are TRBV2 and TRBJ1-5; D perhaps matches TRBD1 (6 bases). The CDR3 is 19 residues long. Looked up from germline, CDR1 is SNHLY and CDR2 is FYNNEI. Between the trimmed V and J ends, which lost 8 bases and 0 bases, there was a span of 26 bases.

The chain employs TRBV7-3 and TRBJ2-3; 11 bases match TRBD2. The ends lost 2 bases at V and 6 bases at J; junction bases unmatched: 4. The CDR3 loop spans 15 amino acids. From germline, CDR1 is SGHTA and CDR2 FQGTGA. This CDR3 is CASSLDLAGGDTQYF. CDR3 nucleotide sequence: TGTGCCAGCAGCTTAGATCTAGCGGGGGGTGATACGCAGTATTTT. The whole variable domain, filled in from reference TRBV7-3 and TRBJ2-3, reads GAGVSQTPSNKVTEKGKYVELRCDPISGHTALYWYRQSLGQGPEFLIYFQGTGAADDSGLPNDRFFAVRPEGSVSTLKIQRTERGDSAVYLCASSLDLAGGDTQYFGPGTRLTVL.